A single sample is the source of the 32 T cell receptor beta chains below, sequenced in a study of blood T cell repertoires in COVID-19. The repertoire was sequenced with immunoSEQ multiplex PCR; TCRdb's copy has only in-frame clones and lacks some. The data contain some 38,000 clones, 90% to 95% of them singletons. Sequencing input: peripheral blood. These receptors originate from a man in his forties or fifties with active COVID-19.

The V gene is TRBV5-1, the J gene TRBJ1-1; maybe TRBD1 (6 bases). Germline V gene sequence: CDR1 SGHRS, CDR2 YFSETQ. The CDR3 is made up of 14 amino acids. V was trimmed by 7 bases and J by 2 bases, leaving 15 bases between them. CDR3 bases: TGCGCCAGCGGATCCGGGACAATCAACACTGAAGCTTTCTTT. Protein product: CASGSGTINTEAFF.

The CDR3 loop is CASTTQENSYEQYF. CDR3 in DNA: TGTGCCAGCACCACTCAGGAAAACTCCTACGAGCAGTACTTC. This chain uses TRBV5-8 with TRBJ2-7, with D hard to call. The length of the CDR3 is 14 residues. V lost 6 bases to trimming and J lost 0 bases, with 13 bases between them. Germline assignment: CDR1 SGHTS and CDR2 YDEGEE.

The CDR3 sequence: CASSPEWDYGYTF. In DNA, the CDR3 is TGTGCCAGCAGCCCGGAGTGGGACTATGGCTACACCTTC. The rearrangement uses TRBV6-5 and TRBJ1-2, with D unclear. Between the trimmed V and J ends, which lost 6 bases and 3 bases, there was a span of 11 bases. The germline V gene has CDR1 MNHEY and CDR2 SVGAGI. The CDR3 runs 13 residues.

The DNA for the CDR3 is TGTGCCATCAGTGAGTCGGGGCCAGGGGCCACCGGGGAGCTGTTTTTT. This codes for CAISESGPGATGELFF. The rearrangement links TRBV10-3 to TRBJ2-2; D might be TRBD1 (6 bases). The CDR3 is 16 amino acids. Germline V lookup: CDR1 ENHRY, CDR2 SYGVKD. Trimming removed 0 bases at V and 4 bases at J, with 12 bases between.

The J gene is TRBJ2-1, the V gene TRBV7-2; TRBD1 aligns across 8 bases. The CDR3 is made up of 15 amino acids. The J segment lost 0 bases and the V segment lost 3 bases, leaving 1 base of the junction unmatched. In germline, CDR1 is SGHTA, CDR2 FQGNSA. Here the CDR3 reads CASSFDRGSYNEQFF. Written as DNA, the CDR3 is TGTGCCAGCAGCTTCGACAGGGGCTCCTACAATGAGCAGTTCTTC.

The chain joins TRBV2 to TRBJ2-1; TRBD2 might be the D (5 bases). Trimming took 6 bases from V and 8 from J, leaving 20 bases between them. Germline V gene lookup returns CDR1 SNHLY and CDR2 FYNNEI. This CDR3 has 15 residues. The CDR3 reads CASRVLVASGDEQFF. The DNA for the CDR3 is TGTGCCAGCAGGGTACTAGTGGCTTCCGGGGATGAGCAGTTCTTC.

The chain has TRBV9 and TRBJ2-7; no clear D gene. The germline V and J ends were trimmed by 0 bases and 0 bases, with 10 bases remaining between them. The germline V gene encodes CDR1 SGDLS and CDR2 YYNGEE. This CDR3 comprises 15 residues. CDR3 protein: CASSVGPPSSYEQYF. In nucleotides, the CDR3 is TGTGCCAGCAGCGTAGGGCCACCAAGCTCCTACGAGCAGTACTTC.

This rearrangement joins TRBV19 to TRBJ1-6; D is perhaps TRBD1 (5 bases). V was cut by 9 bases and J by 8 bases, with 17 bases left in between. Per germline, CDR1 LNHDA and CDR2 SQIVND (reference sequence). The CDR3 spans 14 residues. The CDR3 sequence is CASQGPLIYSPLHF. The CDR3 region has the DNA TGTGCCAGCCAGGGCCCTCTTATATATTCACCCCTCCACTTT.

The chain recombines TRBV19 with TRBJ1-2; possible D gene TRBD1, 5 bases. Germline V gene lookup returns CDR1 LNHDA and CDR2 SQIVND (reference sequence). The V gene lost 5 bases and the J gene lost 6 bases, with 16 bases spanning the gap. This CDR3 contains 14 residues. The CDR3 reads CASSPYPTEDGYTF. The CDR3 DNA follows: TGTGCCAGTAGTCCGTATCCGACAGAAGATGGCTACACCTTC.

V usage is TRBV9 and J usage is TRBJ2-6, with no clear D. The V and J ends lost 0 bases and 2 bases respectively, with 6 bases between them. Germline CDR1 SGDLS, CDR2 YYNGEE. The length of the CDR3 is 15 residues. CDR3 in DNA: TGTGCCAGCAGCGTAGGGGCAGCTGGGGCCAACGTCCTGACTTTC. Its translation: CASSVGAAGANVLTF.

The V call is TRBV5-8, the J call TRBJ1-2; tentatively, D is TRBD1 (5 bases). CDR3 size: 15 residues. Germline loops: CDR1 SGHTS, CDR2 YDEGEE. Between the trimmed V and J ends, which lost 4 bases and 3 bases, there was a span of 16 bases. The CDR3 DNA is TGTGCCAGCAGCACCCGGGACTCAGCAGACTATGGCTACACCTTC. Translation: CASSTRDSADYGYTF. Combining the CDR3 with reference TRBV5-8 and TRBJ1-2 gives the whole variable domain EAGVTQSPTHLIKTRGQQATLRCSPISGHTSVYWYQQALGLGLQFLLWYDEGEERNRGNFPPRFSGRQFPNYSSELNVNALELEDSALYLCASSTRDSADYGYTFGSGTRLTVV.

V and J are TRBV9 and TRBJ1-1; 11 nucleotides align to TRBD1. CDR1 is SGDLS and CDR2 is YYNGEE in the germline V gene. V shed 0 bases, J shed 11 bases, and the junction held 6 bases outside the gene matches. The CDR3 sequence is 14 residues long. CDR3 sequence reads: CASSVGTGGGYAFF. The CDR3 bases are TGTGCCAGCAGCGTAGGGACAGGGGGCGGCTATGCTTTCTTT.

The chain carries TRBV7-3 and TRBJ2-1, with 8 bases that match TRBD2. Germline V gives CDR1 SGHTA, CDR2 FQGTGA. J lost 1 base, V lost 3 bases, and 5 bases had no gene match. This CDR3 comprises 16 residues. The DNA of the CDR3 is TGTGCCAGCAGCTTTCGAGCGGGGGATTCCTACAATGAGCAGTTCTTC. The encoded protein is CASSFRAGDSYNEQFF.

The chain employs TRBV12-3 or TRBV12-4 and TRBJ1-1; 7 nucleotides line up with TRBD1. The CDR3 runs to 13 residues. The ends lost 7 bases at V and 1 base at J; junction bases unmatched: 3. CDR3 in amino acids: CASKGATNTEAFF. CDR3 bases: TGTGCCAGCAAGGGGGCCACGAACACTGAAGCTTTCTTT.

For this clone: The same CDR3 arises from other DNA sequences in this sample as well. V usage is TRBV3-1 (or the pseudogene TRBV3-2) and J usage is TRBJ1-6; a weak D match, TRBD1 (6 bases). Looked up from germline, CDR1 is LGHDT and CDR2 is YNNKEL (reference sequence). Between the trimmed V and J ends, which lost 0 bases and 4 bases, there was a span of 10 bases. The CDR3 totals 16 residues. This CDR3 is CASSQDGTRYNSPLHF. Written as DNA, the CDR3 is TGTGCCAGCAGCCAAGATGGGACACGTTATAATTCACCCCTCCACTTT.

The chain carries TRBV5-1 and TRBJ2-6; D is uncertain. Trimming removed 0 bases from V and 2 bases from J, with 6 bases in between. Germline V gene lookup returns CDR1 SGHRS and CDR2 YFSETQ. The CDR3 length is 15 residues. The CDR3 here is CASSLVGAGANVLTF. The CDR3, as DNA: TGCGCCAGCAGCTTGGTAGGAGCTGGGGCCAACGTCCTGACTTTC.

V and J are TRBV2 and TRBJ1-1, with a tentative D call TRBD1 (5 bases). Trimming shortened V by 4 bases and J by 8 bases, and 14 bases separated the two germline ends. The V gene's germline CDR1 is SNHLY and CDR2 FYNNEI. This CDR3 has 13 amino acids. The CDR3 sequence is CASSAGQASEAFF. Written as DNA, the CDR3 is TGTGCCAGCAGTGCAGGGCAGGCCAGCGAAGCTTTCTTT.

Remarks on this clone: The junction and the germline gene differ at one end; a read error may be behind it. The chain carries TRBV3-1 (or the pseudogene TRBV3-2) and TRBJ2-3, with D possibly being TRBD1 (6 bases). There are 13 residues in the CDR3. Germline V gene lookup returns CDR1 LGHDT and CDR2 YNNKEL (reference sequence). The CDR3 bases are TGTGCCAGCAGTCGAGGCGCCGACAGGTCCCGGCATTTT. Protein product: CASSRGADRSRHF.

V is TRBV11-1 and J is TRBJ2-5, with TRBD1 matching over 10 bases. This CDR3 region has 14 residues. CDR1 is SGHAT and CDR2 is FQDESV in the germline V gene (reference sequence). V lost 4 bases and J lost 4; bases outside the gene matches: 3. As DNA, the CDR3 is TGTGCCAGCAGCTCAGGACAGGGGGTAGAGACCCAGTACTTC. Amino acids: CASSSGQGVETQYF.

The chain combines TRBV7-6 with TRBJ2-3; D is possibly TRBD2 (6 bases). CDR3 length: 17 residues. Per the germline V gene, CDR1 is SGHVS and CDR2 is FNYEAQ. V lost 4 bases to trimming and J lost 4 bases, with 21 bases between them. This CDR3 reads CASSSWGMGGIADTQYF. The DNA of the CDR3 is TGTGCCAGCAGCTCCTGGGGCATGGGGGGAATTGCAGATACGCAGTATTTT. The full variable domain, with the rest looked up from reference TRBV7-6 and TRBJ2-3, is GAGVSQSPRYKVTKRGQDVALRCDPISGHVSLYWYRQALGQGPEFLTYFNYEAQQDKSGLPNDRFSAERPEGSISTLTIQRTEQRDSAMYRCASSSWGMGGIADTQYFGPGTRLTVL.

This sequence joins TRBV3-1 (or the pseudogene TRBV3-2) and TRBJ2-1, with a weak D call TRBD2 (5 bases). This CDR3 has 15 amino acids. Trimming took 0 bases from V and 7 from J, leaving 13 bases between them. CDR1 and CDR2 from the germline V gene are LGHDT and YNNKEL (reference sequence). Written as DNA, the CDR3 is TGTGCCAGCAGCCAAGAACGAGCGGATCGAAATGAGCAGTTCTTC. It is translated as CASSQERADRNEQFF.

The CDR3 DNA is TGTGCCAGCAGCCAGGAGACAGGGTACTACGAGCAGTACTTC. It yields the protein CASSQETGYYEQYF. The chain has TRBV4-2 and TRBJ2-7; 7 bases line up with TRBD1. CDR1 and CDR2 from the germline V gene are LGHNA and YNFKEQ. CDR3 length: 14 amino acids. Unmatched junction bases numbered 5, after V lost 3 bases and J lost 3 bases.

The CDR3 spells CASSLRRQGYGYTF. CDR3 DNA sequence: TGTGCCAGCAGCTTACGAAGACAGGGGTATGGCTACACCTTC. This chain links TRBV13 with TRBJ1-2; 8 bases map to TRBD1. This CDR3 spans 14 amino acids. CDR1 and CDR2 (germline): PRHDT, FYEKMQ (reference sequence). V lost 2 bases, J lost 5 bases, and 4 bases stayed unmatched.

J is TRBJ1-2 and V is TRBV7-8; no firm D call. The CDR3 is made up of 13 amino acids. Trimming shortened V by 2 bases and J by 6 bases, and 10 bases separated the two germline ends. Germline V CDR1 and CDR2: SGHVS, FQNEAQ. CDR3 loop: CASSLNSRDGYTF. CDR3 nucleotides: TGTGCCAGCAGCTTAAACTCACGGGATGGCTACACCTTC.

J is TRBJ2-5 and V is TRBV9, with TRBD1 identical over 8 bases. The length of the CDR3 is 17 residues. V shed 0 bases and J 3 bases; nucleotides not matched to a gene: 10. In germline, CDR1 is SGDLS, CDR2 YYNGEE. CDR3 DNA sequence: TGTGCCAGCAGCGTAGCCGCAGGGACAGGATTCGAAGAGACCCAGTACTTC. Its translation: CASSVAAGTGFEETQYF.

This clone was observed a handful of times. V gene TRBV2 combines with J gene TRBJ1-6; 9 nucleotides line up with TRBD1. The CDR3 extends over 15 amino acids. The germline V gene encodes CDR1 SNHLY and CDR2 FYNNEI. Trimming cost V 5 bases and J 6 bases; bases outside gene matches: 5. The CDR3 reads CASSSGTGFNSPLHF. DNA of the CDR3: TGTGCCAGCAGTTCCGGGACAGGGTTTAATTCACCCCTCCACTTT.

CDR3 residues: CASGLAGVETQYF. As DNA, the CDR3 is TGTGCCAGCGGGCTAGCGGGAGTAGAGACCCAGTACTTC. V and J are TRBV3-1 (or the pseudogene TRBV3-2) and TRBJ2-5; 10 bases are a match to TRBD2. The V gene end was trimmed by 8 bases and the J gene end by 4 bases; junction bases not matched to a gene: 4. Germline V gives CDR1 LGHDT, CDR2 YNNKEL (reference sequence). The CDR3 spans 13 residues.

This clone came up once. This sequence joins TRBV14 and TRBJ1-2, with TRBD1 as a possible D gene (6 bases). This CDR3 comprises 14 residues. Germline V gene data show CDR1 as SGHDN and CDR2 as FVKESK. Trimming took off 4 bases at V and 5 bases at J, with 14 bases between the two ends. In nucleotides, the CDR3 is TGTGCCAGCAGCCCCGGACAGAATCTATATGGCTACACCTTC. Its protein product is CASSPGQNLYGYTF.

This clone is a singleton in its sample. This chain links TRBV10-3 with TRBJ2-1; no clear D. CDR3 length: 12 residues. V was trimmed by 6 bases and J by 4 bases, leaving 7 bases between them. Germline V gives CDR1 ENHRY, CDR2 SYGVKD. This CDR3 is CAIRAEYNEQFF. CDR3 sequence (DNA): TGTGCCATCAGGGCGGAATACAATGAGCAGTTCTTC.

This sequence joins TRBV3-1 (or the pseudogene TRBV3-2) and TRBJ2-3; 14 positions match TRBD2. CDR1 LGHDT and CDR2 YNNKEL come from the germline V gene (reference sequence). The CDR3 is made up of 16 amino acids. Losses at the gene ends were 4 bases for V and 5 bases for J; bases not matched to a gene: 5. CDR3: CASSRLAGGPQDTQYF. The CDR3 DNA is TGTGCCAGCAGCCGACTAGCGGGAGGGCCGCAAGATACGCAGTATTTT.

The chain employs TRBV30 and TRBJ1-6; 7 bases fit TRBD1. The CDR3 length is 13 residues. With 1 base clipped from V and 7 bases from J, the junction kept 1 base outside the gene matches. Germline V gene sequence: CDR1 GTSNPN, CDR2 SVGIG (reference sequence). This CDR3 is CAWSGGQNSPLHF. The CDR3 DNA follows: TGTGCCTGGAGTGGGGGACAGAATTCACCCCTCCACTTT.

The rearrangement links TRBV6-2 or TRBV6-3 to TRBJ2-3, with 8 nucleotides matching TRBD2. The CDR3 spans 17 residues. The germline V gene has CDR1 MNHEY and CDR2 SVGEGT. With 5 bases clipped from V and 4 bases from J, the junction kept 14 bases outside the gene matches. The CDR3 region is CASSPIREGRGADTQYF. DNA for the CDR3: TGTGCCAGCAGTCCCATCCGGGAGGGGCGGGGGGCAGATACGCAGTATTTT.